This T cell receptor (beta chain) stems from a study of shared clonotypes between healthy human individuals. Study in general: For every donor, three CD4 naive, three CD4 memory, two CD8 naive and one CD8 memory plates were used.

Samples underwent the assay at deep level. Each sorted subset replicate got 200 ng genomic DNA, roughly 33,000 genomes. Some clones are missing from TCRdb's copy, which holds only in-frame ones; the method was immunoSEQ multiplex PCR. In the table there are around 2,100,000 clones, about 95% of which are singletons. Germline-derived CDR1 and CDR2 are SGHDT and YYEEEE. Trimming shortened V by 0 bases and J by 2 bases, and 5 bases separated the two germline ends. The length of the CDR3 is 13 residues. The naive CD8 population came from CD45RO-negative cells selected for CCR7, without terminally differentiated effector memory CD45RA+ cells. Notes on the study in general: Around 5% of naive CD4 clonotypes were common to four donors.

About this clone itself: The target antigen is unknown. Other DNA sequences in this sample translate to the same CDR3.

The origin of this receptor is a man aged 18 to 29 in good health. Sample: naive CD8+ T cells sorted from blood. The rearrangement links TRBV5-6 to TRBJ2-5, with D unresolved. CDR3 sequence: CASSLEIQETQYF. For the CDR3, the DNA is TGTGCCAGCAGCTTGGAAATTCAAGAGACCCAGTACTTC.